What follows is one T cell receptor beta chain and its context. This entry belongs to a study of blood T cell repertoires in COVID-19. Study summary: Collection of acute and convalescent COVID-19 samples took place in the United States, Italy and Spain.

In germline, CDR1 is SNHLY, CDR2 FYNNEI. After removal of 5 bases from V and 6 bases from J, the junction contained 9 bases not matched to a gene. The CDR3 covers 15 residues. Using immunoSEQ multiplex PCR, the repertoire was profiled, and TCRdb retains in-frame clones only, with some absent. Of about 99,000 clones in the sample, approximately 79% were seen once. The material sequenced was peripheral blood. This sequence originates from a woman aged 80 or over with active or convalescent COVID-19. The V gene is TRBV2, the J gene TRBJ1-5; the match to TRBD1 covers 8 bases. CDR3 sequence reads: CASSPSGGTGQPQHF. The CDR3, as DNA: TGTGCCAGCAGTCCTTCAGGGGGCACAGGTCAGCCCCAGCATTTT.